A single sample gave rise to the 22 T cell receptor beta chains below, sequenced in a study of Ad26.COV2.S vaccination and SARS-CoV-2 variants. Generated by immunoSEQ multiplex PCR, the TCRdb table keeps only in-frame clones and is missing some. The table lists around 450,000 clones, roughly nine tenths of them singletons, with approximately 2.5% in the top ten. Described treatment: 19 received Ad26.COV2.S at low or high dose, single or two shots; about 5 received placebo; per-sample allocation not given. Sampling took place 63 days after the first vaccine or placebo injection. The specimen was peripheral blood, collected in a trial of Ad26.COV2.S vaccine versus placebo. The receptors shown here come from a person aged 18-60 years who received the Ad26.COV2.S COVID-19 vaccine or a placebo.

This clone was seen a few times. The same CDR3 also results from other DNA sequences found in this sample. J is TRBJ1-4 and V is TRBV5-1; weak D call: TRBD1 (5 bases). The V end lost 5 bases, the J end lost 7 bases, and 12 bases lay between the germline ends. Germline lookup yields CDR1 SGHRS and CDR2 YFSETQ. The CDR3 loop spans 13 amino acids. CDR3 sequence reads: CASSSGLSEKLFF. In DNA form, the CDR3 reads TGCGCCAGCAGTTCAGGGCTCTCTGAAAAACTGTTTTTT.

The V and J genes are TRBV5-1 and TRBJ2-7; a possible D gene is TRBD2 (6 bases). V shed 4 bases and J shed 4 bases, with 6 bases lying between them. The V gene's germline CDR1 is SGHRS and CDR2 YFSETQ. This CDR3 spans 11 amino acids. This CDR3 is CASSAGYEQYF. The DNA for the CDR3 is TGCGCCAGCAGCGCGGGGTACGAGCAGTACTTC.

This chain connects TRBV27 to TRBJ1-2; TRBD1 might be the D (6 bases). Germline loops: CDR1 MNHEY, CDR2 SMNVEV (reference sequence). The CDR3 sequence is 14 residues long. V lost 1 base to trimming and J lost 6 bases, with 12 bases between them. CDR3 DNA: TGTGCCAGCAGTTTATGGGCGTCAGGGGATGGCTACACCTTC. It encodes CASSLWASGDGYTF.

This chain connects TRBV24-1 to TRBJ2-2; D is ambiguous. The CDR3 contains 13 residues. CDR1 KGHDR and CDR2 SFDVKD come from the germline V gene. Trimming removed 7 bases at V and 0 bases at J, with 5 bases between. In DNA form, the CDR3 reads TGTGCCACCAGCCAGCCGAACACCGGGGAGCTGTTTTTT. This gives the protein CATSQPNTGELFF.

This clone occurred once. The chain recombines TRBV7-9 with TRBJ1-3; maybe TRBD1 (6 bases). This CDR3 is 15 amino acids long. Trimming shortened V by 0 bases and J by 7 bases, and 13 bases separated the two germline ends. The germline V gene encodes CDR1 SEHNR and CDR2 FQNEAQ (reference sequence). CDR3 DNA: TGTGCCAGCAGCTTAGCGTGGCAGGGGATGAACACCATATATTTT. Protein product: CASSLAWQGMNTIYF. The full variable domain, its missing parts supplied by reference TRBV7-9 and TRBJ1-3, is DTGVSQNPRHKITKRGQNVTFRCDPISEHNRLYWYRQTLGQGPEFLTYFQNEAQLEKSRLLSDRFSAERPKGSFSTLEIQRTEQGDSAMYLCASSLAWQGMNTIYFGEGSWLTVV.

This clone was seen more than once but under ten times. The sample carries other DNA sequences with the same CDR3. V gene TRBV7-2 combines with J gene TRBJ2-1, with D possibly TRBD2 on 5 matching bases. Deletions cut 6 bases from V and 0 bases from J, with 12 bases between. The length of the CDR3 is 15 residues. Germline V lookup: CDR1 SGHTA, CDR2 FQGNSA. The CDR3 DNA reads TGTGCCAGCAGTTTGAGCGGTAGCTCCTACAATGAGCAGTTCTTC. Translated, it gives CASSLSGSSYNEQFF.

The chain couples TRBV27 to TRBJ2-6, with D possibly matching TRBD1 (6 bases). Germline CDR1 reads MNHEY; CDR2 reads SMNVEV (reference sequence). The V and J ends lost 8 bases and 0 bases respectively, with 11 bases between them. CDR3 length equals 15 residues. The CDR3 DNA follows: TGTGCCAGCGGCATGGACAGCTCTGGGGCCAACGTCCTGACTTTC. It codes for CASGMDSSGANVLTF.

The chain uses TRBV14 and TRBJ2-1; 10 positions agree with TRBD2. The CDR3 is 15 amino acids. V was clipped by 4 bases and J by 2 bases; unmatched bases: 2. Germline V CDR1 and CDR2: SGHDN, FVKESK. The DNA for the CDR3 is TGTGCCAGCAGCCTGCTAGCGGGAGCCTACAATGAGCAGTTCTTC. It yields the protein CASSLLAGAYNEQFF.

The chain carries TRBV7-2 and TRBJ2-1; D gene ambiguous. The length of the CDR3 is 13 residues. Trimming pared 0 bases from V and 4 bases from J, leaving 4 bases between. Germline V CDR1 and CDR2: SGHTA, FQGNSA. The CDR3 nucleotides read TGTGCCAGCAGCTTAGCTCTGTACAATGAGCAGTTCTTC. It translates to CASSLALYNEQFF.

This chain joins TRBV13 and TRBJ2-1; perhaps TRBD1 as D (6 bases). CDR1 and CDR2 (germline): PRHDT, FYEKMQ (reference sequence). The CDR3 has 17 residues. Trimming cost V 3 bases and J 1 base, with 16 bases left between them. The chain's CDR3 is CASSFSSRGTSYNEQFF. CDR3 coding DNA: TGTGCCAGCAGCTTTAGTTCGAGGGGGACATCCTACAATGAGCAGTTCTTC.

V is TRBV19 and J is TRBJ1-2, with unresolved D. Trimming removed 3 bases at V and 3 bases at J, with 11 bases between. This CDR3 region has 14 residues. Germline assignment: CDR1 LNHDA and CDR2 SQIVND (reference sequence). CDR3 amino acids: CASSIEIGHYGYTF. DNA of the CDR3: TGTGCCAGTAGTATCGAGATAGGGCACTATGGCTACACCTTC.

V gene TRBV2 combines with J gene TRBJ1-6; D call uncertain. The V end was cut by 7 bases, the J end by 4 bases, with 14 bases between. The germline CDR1 and CDR2 sequences are SNHLY and FYNNEI. The CDR3 sequence is 15 residues long. In DNA form, the CDR3 reads TGTGCCAGCATGATAGGGTACAGTTATAATTCACCCCTCCACTTT. Its translation: CASMIGYSYNSPLHF.

The chain combines TRBV6-5 with TRBJ1-1; 8 nucleotides match TRBD1. The CDR3 is made up of 13 amino acids. The V segment lost 9 bases and the J segment 4 bases; nucleotides outside the gene matches: 7. CDR1 is MNHEY, CDR2 SVGAGI, per germline. DNA of the CDR3: TGTGCCAGTAGACAGGGGCTAAGCACTGAAGCTTTCTTT. Protein: CASRQGLSTEAFF.

J is TRBJ2-5 and V is TRBV29-1; no definite D call. Trimming shortened V by 4 bases and J by 3 bases, and 9 bases separated the two germline ends. The CDR3 is made up of 12 amino acids. Germline-derived CDR1 and CDR2 are SQVTM and ANQGSEA. This CDR3 reads CSVGVVEETQYF. The CDR3 coding sequence is TGCAGCGTTGGGGTCGTGGAAGAGACCCAGTACTTC. The complete variable domain, with remaining parts taken from reference TRBV29-1 and TRBJ2-5, reads SAVISQKPSRDICQRGTSLTIQCQVDSQVTMMFWYRQQPGQSLTLIATANQGSEATYESGFVIDKFPISRPNLTFSTLTVSNMSPEDSSIYLCSVGVVEETQYFGPGTRLLVL.

This chain links TRBV29-1 with TRBJ2-7; perhaps TRBD1 as D (7 bases). Trimming stripped 5 bases from V and 7 bases from J, with 18 bases between. The germline gives CDR1 SQVTM, CDR2 ANQGSEA. The CDR3 has 13 amino acids. This chain's CDR3 is CSVRKTGREEQYF. CDR3 bases: TGCAGCGTTAGGAAGACAGGGCGGGAAGAGCAGTACTTC.

V usage is TRBV5-6 and J usage is TRBJ1-3; tentatively, D is TRBD1 (6 bases). The CDR3 is made up of 13 amino acids. Trimming pared 4 bases from V and 4 bases from J, leaving 9 bases between. CDR1 and CDR2 from the germline V gene are SGHDT and YYEEEE. The CDR3 reads CASSPQGGNTIYF. The CDR3 DNA is TGTGCCAGCAGCCCCCAGGGGGGAAACACCATATATTTT.

The chain is built from TRBV10-3 and TRBJ2-3; D gene unclear. CDR1 is ENHRY and CDR2 is SYGVKD in the germline V gene. Trimming shortened V by 5 bases and J by 4 bases, and 10 bases separated the two germline ends. The CDR3 length is 13 residues. The CDR3 sequence: CAISRTLADTQYF. The CDR3 DNA reads TGTGCCATCAGTCGGACCTTGGCAGATACGCAGTATTTT.

The genes are TRBV7-2 and TRBJ2-3, with a possible D match to TRBD2 (5 bases). V dropped 4 bases and J dropped 4 bases, with 21 bases sitting between them. Germline V gives CDR1 SGHTA, CDR2 FQGNSA. CDR3 size: 17 residues. CDR3 loop: CASSYGGAAVGADTQYF. For the CDR3, the DNA is TGTGCCAGCAGCTACGGAGGAGCGGCTGTAGGTGCAGATACGCAGTATTTT.

This chain uses TRBV29-1 with TRBJ2-5; 9 bases map to TRBD1. Unmatched junction bases numbered 9, after V lost 7 bases and J lost 6 bases. CDR3 length equals 13 residues. From germline, CDR1 is SQVTM and CDR2 ANQGSEA. This chain's CDR3 is CSAPGQGGKTQYF. DNA for the CDR3: TGCAGCGCACCGGGACAGGGAGGGAAGACCCAGTACTTC.

The chain joins TRBV4-2 to TRBJ2-1, with 7 bases that match TRBD2. The CDR3 covers 16 residues. V shed 8 bases and J 3 bases; nucleotides not matched to a gene: 13. CDR1 LGHNA and CDR2 YNFKEQ come from the germline V gene. The CDR3 coding sequence is TGTGCCAGCGGAATTTTTCTAGCGGATGACTACAATGAGCAGTTCTTC. This encodes CASGIFLADDYNEQFF.

V is TRBV19 and J is TRBJ2-7; D uncertain. The germline gives CDR1 LNHDA, CDR2 SQIVND (reference sequence). Trimming pared 0 bases from V and 2 bases from J, leaving 8 bases between. The CDR3 runs 14 residues. The CDR3 loop reads CASSIDGEAYEQYF. The DNA for the CDR3 is TGTGCCAGTAGTATAGATGGTGAGGCCTACGAGCAGTACTTC.

The sample holds one count of this clone. The chain is built from TRBV20-1 and TRBJ2-1, with 7 bases that match TRBD1. The CDR3 totals 10 residues. J was trimmed by 12 bases and V by 6 bases; bases with no gene match: 5. CDR1 is DFQATT and CDR2 is SNEGSKA in the germline V gene (reference sequence). The CDR3 is CSATSGGQFF. In DNA form, the CDR3 reads TGCAGTGCCACTTCAGGGGGGCAGTTCTTC.